A single sample gave rise to the 28 T cell receptor beta chains below, sequenced in a study of blood T cell repertoires in COVID-19. Sequencing was performed with immunoSEQ multiplex PCR; in TCRdb, only in-frame clones are kept and a portion is missing. The table shows 360,000 or so clones, with approximately 89% occurring only once. Material: peripheral blood. These receptors all come from a woman aged 55-75 years with COVID-19, enrolled during active disease.

V gene TRBV11-3 combines with J gene TRBJ2-2; weak D call: TRBD1 (5 bases). Germline CDR1 SGHNT, CDR2 YENEEA. The length of the CDR3 is 13 residues. Trimming cost V 7 bases and J 0 bases, with 6 bases left between them. The CDR3 DNA reads as TGTGCCAGCAAGGGGTCGAACACCGGGGAGCTGTTTTTT. Its translation: CASKGSNTGELFF.

V and J are TRBV5-5 and TRBJ2-7; D ambiguous. V was clipped by 4 bases and J by 2 bases, with 16 bases between them. CDR1 is SGHKS, CDR2 YYEKEE, per germline (reference sequence). The CDR3 has 15 amino acids. This chain's CDR3 is CASSHGWSNAYEQYF. CDR3 bases: TGTGCCAGCAGCCACGGTTGGAGCAACGCCTACGAGCAGTACTTC.

This chain uses TRBV2 with TRBJ1-5; 8 positions match TRBD1. This CDR3 contains 15 residues. With V trimmed by 6 bases and J by 6 bases, 10 bases remained unmatched. Per the germline V gene, CDR1 is SNHLY and CDR2 is FYNNEI. This CDR3 is CASSETGVVVQPQHF. The CDR3 bases are TGTGCCAGCAGCGAGACAGGGGTGGTAGTTCAGCCCCAGCATTTT.

The chain is built from TRBV18 and TRBJ1-2; 8 nucleotides align to TRBD1. In germline, CDR1 is KGHSH, CDR2 LQKENI. With 2 bases clipped from V and 4 bases from J, the junction kept 6 bases outside the gene matches. The CDR3 totals 15 residues. The CDR3 loop is CASSPKTGEAYGYTF. CDR3 bases: TGTGCCAGCTCACCAAAGACAGGGGAGGCCTATGGCTACACCTTC.

The CDR3: CASIPEGGNYEQYF. DNA of the CDR3: TGTGCCAGCATCCCGGAAGGGGGAAACTACGAGCAGTACTTC. The chain is built from TRBV6-8 and TRBJ2-7, with D tentatively TRBD1 (6 bases). Germline V lookup: CDR1 MNHGY, CDR2 SAAAGT. The CDR3 length is 14 residues. Trimming took off 7 bases at V and 3 bases at J, with 16 bases between the two ends.

V usage is TRBV18 and J usage is TRBJ1-1, with D tentatively TRBD1 (5 bases). The CDR3 contains 16 residues. The V gene's germline CDR1 is KGHSH and CDR2 LQKENI. V shed 5 bases and J shed 1 base, with 17 bases lying between them. The CDR3 loop reads CASSKNSGLENTEAFF. CDR3 in DNA: TGTGCCAGCTCAAAAAACTCAGGGCTTGAGAACACTGAAGCTTTCTTT.

The V call is TRBV28, the J call TRBJ2-3; a weak D match, TRBD2 (5 bases). The germline gives CDR1 MDHEN, CDR2 SYDVKM. V lost 7 bases to trimming and J lost 0 bases, with 17 bases between them. CDR3 length: 16 residues. This CDR3 reads CASIPTKGDSTDTQYF. The CDR3 nucleotides read TGTGCCAGCATCCCCACGAAGGGAGATAGCACAGATACGCAGTATTTT.

The chain is built from TRBV6-1 and TRBJ1-1; 8 bases are a match to TRBD1. Germline trimming cut 3 bases from V and 11 bases from J; bases unmatched to any gene: 5. The germline gives CDR1 MNHNS, CDR2 SASEGT. The CDR3 totals 12 residues. The CDR3 nucleotides read TGTGCCAGCAGTGAGACAGGGGCGAGCGCTTTCTTT. This codes for CASSETGASAFF.

A word on this clone: A junction end diverges from the germline sequence, so it may reflect a read error. The genes are TRBV4-1 and TRBJ1-2; 7 bases align to TRBD1. CDR1 is MGHRA and CDR2 is YSYEKL in the germline V gene. CDR3 size: 16 residues. This CDR3 is CASSRSEGAQNYGYTF. The DNA of the CDR3 is TGCGCCAGCAGCCGCAGCGAGGGGGCCCAAAACTATGGCTACACTTTC.

The chain links TRBV30 to TRBJ1-2; D gene ambiguous. V was pared by 4 bases and J by 8 bases, with 20 bases between. CDR3 length: 14 residues. Germline CDR1 GTSNPN, CDR2 SVGIG (reference sequence). Here the CDR3 reads CAWIRFEGAQGYTF. CDR3 coding DNA: TGTGCCTGGATCCGGTTCGAGGGAGCACAGGGCTACACCTTC.

The chain is built from TRBV5-1 and TRBJ1-1; 8 positions agree with TRBD1. Germline V gene sequence: CDR1 SGHRS, CDR2 YFSETQ. Trimming removed 3 bases from V and 4 bases from J; junction bases left unmatched: 14. The CDR3 contains 17 residues. The CDR3 spells CASSSGFRQGSITEAFF. CDR3 DNA sequence: TGCGCCAGCAGCTCGGGATTTCGACAGGGGTCGATCACTGAAGCTTTCTTT.

The rearrangement links TRBV7-9 to TRBJ2-3, with 10 bases lining up with TRBD1. CDR1 and CDR2 from the germline V gene are SEHNR and FQNEAQ (reference sequence). CDR3 length: 15 amino acids. The J segment lost 2 bases and the V segment lost 5 bases, leaving 4 bases of the junction unmatched. The CDR3 DNA follows: TGTGCCAGCAGCGCCGGGACAGGGGCCACAGATACGCAGTATTTT. Protein: CASSAGTGATDTQYF.

The chain couples TRBV3-1 (or the pseudogene TRBV3-2) to TRBJ1-5; 9 positions match TRBD1. Germline-derived CDR1 and CDR2 are LGHDT and YNNKEL (reference sequence). V gave up 0 bases and J gave up 6 bases; unmatched junction bases: 3. The CDR3 runs to 15 residues. CDR3 amino acids: CASSQDDRGSQPQHF. DNA of the CDR3: TGTGCCAGCAGCCAAGACGACAGGGGGAGTCAGCCCCAGCATTTT.

This clone was seen once. The genes are TRBV2 and TRBJ1-1; 8 bases are a match to TRBD1. Germline values: CDR1 SNHLY, CDR2 FYNNEI. This CDR3 has 15 residues. V gave up 5 bases and J gave up 2 bases; unmatched junction bases: 7. The CDR3 spells CASSSSRGPNTEAFF. Written as DNA, the CDR3 is TGTGCCAGCAGTTCTTCCAGGGGGCCCAACACTGAAGCTTTCTTT.

The chain links TRBV5-8 to TRBJ1-5; 9 bases fit TRBD1. Germline V gene lookup returns CDR1 SGHTS and CDR2 YDEGEE. This CDR3 has 15 residues. V shed 4 bases and J 4 bases; nucleotides not matched to a gene: 6. CDR3 in amino acids: CASSEGQGPNQPQHF. The DNA of the CDR3 is TGTGCCAGCAGCGAGGGACAGGGACCGAATCAGCCCCAGCATTTT.

This rearrangement joins TRBV9 to TRBJ1-2; TRBD1 is a possible D gene (5 bases). The CDR3 consists of 15 residues. Germline V lookup: CDR1 SGDLS, CDR2 YYNGEE. Deletions cut 0 bases from V and 4 bases from J, with 13 bases between. CDR3 amino acids: CASSVDYTGLYGYTF. The CDR3 DNA sequence: TGTGCCAGCAGCGTAGACTATACAGGCCTCTATGGCTACACCTTC.

This chain connects TRBV10-3 to TRBJ1-1; D unclear. Germline CDR1 ENHRY, CDR2 SYGVKD. CDR3 length: 13 amino acids. V was clipped by 10 bases and J by 1 base, with 13 bases between them. The CDR3: CATEPSGNTEAFF. The CDR3, as DNA: TGTGCCACAGAGCCGTCGGGGAACACTGAAGCTTTCTTT.

The gene calls are TRBV28 and TRBJ1-2; 7 bases are a match to TRBD1. The CDR3 runs to 14 residues. Trimming cost V 6 bases and J 5 bases; bases outside gene matches: 9. In germline, CDR1 is MDHEN, CDR2 SYDVKM. The DNA for the CDR3 is TGTGCCAGCAGATACACAGGGGCTCTTTATGGCTACACCTTC. Its protein product is CASRYTGALYGYTF.

This clone was counted once. The chain carries TRBV28 and TRBJ1-1; 7 nucleotides agree with TRBD1. Trimming removed 4 bases from V and 3 bases from J; junction bases left unmatched: 5. The CDR3 is 14 residues long. Germline-derived CDR1 and CDR2 are MDHEN and SYDVKM. CDR3 residues: CASSSPQGYTEAFF. The CDR3 DNA is TGTGCCAGCAGTTCCCCACAGGGGTACACTGAAGCTTTCTTT. Complete variable domain (other parts from reference TRBV28 and TRBJ1-1): DVKVTQSSRYLVKRTGEKVFLECVQDMDHENMFWYRQDPGLGLRLIYFSYDVKMKEKGDIPEGYSVSREKKERFSLILESASTNQTSMYLCASSSPQGYTEAFFGQGTRLTVV.

The chain carries TRBV6-2 or TRBV6-3 and TRBJ2-5, with unresolved D. Germline values: CDR1 MNHEY, CDR2 SVGEGT. Trimming removed 3 bases at V and 4 bases at J, with 18 bases between. The CDR3 consists of 16 residues. The CDR3 DNA sequence: TGTGCCAGCAGTTATAAGGTTGGCTTAGCCGTAGAGACCCAGTACTTC. This translates into CASSYKVGLAVETQYF.

There are a few counts of this clone. V is TRBV18 and J is TRBJ1-1; 7 nucleotides agree with TRBD1. The CDR3 is 16 amino acids. The V gene end was trimmed by 3 bases and the J gene end by 4 bases; junction bases not matched to a gene: 11. Germline V CDR1 and CDR2: KGHSH, LQKENI. CDR3 sequence (DNA): TGTGCCAGCTCACCTACTGGACAGGTAGGAGGCACTGAAGCTTTCTTT. It translates to CASSPTGQVGGTEAFF.

Here the CDR3 reads CASTSRERMNTEAFF. DNA for the CDR3: TGTGCCAGCACCTCGCGGGAGAGGATGAACACTGAAGCTTTCTTT. The V gene is TRBV2, the J gene TRBJ1-1; D unresolved. V was shortened by 7 bases and J by 0 bases, with 15 bases between the two germline ends. Germline CDR1 is SNHLY and CDR2 is FYNNEI. This CDR3 region has 15 residues.

This clone was counted only a few times. The rearrangement links TRBV5-8 to TRBJ1-2; no clear D gene. This CDR3 comprises 10 residues. Germline-derived CDR1 and CDR2 are SGHTS and YDEGEE. The V and J ends lost 2 bases and 9 bases respectively, with 5 bases between them. The CDR3 DNA is TGTGCCAGCAGCTTCAGGAGCTACACCTTC. This gives the protein CASSFRSYTF. Variable domain in full (rest from reference TRBV5-8 and TRBJ1-2): EAGVTQSPTHLIKTRGQQATLRCSPISGHTSVYWYQQALGLGLQFLLWYDEGEERNRGNFPPRFSGRQFPNYSSELNVNALELEDSALYLCASSFRSYTFGSGTRLTVV.

CDR3 region: CASRRVAGMYNEQFF. The CDR3 bases are TGCGCCAGCAGACGGGTAGCGGGGATGTACAATGAGCAGTTCTTC. The V call is TRBV5-1, the J call TRBJ2-1; 8 bases are a match to TRBD2. V dropped 5 bases and J dropped 4; count of bases not matched to a gene: 8. This CDR3 is built from 15 residues. CDR1 is SGHRS, CDR2 YFSETQ, per germline.

The chain carries TRBV6-5 and TRBJ2-1, with a tentative D call TRBD1 (5 bases). Germline CDR1 is MNHEY and CDR2 is SVGAGI. Trimming took 4 bases from V and 7 from J, leaving 14 bases between them. This CDR3 has 14 residues. The CDR3 is CASSSLDSRNEQFF. As DNA, the CDR3 is TGTGCCAGCAGTTCTTTAGACAGTCGGAATGAGCAGTTCTTC.

The rearrangement links TRBV19 to TRBJ1-3; possible D gene TRBD1, 5 bases. Per germline, CDR1 LNHDA and CDR2 SQIVND (reference sequence). Between the trimmed V and J ends, which lost 11 bases and 0 bases, there was a span of 11 bases. This CDR3 spans 13 amino acids. Written as DNA, the CDR3 is TGTGCCTCCCGGGGGGACTCTGGAAACACCATATATTTT. Protein product: CASRGDSGNTIYF.

The chain couples TRBV6-5 to TRBJ1-5; TRBD1 might be the D (5 bases). The V and J ends lost 8 bases and 3 bases respectively, with 14 bases between them. The germline V gene encodes CDR1 MNHEY and CDR2 SVGAGI. There are 14 residues in the CDR3. As DNA, the CDR3 is TGTGCCAGCGGGTGGAGGGGAGACAATCAGCCCCAGCATTTT. The encoded protein is CASGWRGDNQPQHF.

The chain recombines TRBV6-5 with TRBJ2-1, with D perhaps TRBD2 (5 bases). Trimming removed 11 bases at V and 4 bases at J, with 15 bases between. CDR3 length: 13 residues. Germline CDR1 and CDR2: MNHEY and SVGAGI. The CDR3 reads CASFSWEYNEQFF. CDR3 bases: TGTGCCTCATTTAGTTGGGAGTACAATGAGCAGTTCTTC.